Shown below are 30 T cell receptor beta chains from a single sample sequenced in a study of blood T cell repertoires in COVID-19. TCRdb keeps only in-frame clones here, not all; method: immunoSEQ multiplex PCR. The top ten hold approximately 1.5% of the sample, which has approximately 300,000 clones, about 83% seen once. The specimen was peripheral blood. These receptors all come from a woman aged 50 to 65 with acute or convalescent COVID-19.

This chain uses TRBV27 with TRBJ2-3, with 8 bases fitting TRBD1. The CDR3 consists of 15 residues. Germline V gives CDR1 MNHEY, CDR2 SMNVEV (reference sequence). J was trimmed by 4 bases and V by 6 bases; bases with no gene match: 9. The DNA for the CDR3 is TGTGCCAGCAGGAAGCGGACAGGGTCGGCAGATACGCAGTATTTT. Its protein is CASRKRTGSADTQYF.

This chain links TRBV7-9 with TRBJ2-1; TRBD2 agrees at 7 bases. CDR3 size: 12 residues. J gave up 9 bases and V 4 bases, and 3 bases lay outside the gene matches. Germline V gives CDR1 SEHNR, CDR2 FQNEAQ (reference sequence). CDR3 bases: TGTGCCAGCAGCTGGGCTAGCGGTGAGCAGTTCTTC. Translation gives CASSWASGEQFF.

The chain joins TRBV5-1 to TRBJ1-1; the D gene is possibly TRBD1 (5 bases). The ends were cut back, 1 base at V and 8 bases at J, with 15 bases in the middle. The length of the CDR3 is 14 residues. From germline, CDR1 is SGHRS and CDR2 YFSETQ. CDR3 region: CASSLLGQPPEAFF. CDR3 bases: TGCGCCAGCAGCTTGTTGGGGCAGCCACCCGAAGCTTTCTTT.

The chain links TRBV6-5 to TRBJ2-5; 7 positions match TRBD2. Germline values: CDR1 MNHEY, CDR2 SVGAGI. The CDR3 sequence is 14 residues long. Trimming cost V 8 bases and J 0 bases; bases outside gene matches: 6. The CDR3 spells CASRGVSYQETQYF. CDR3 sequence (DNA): TGTGCCAGCCGGGGGGTCTCGTACCAAGAGACCCAGTACTTC.

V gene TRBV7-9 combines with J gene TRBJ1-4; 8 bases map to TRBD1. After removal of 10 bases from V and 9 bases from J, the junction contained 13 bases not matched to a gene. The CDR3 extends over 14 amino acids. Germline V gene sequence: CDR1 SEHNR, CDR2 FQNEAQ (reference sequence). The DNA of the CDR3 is TGTGCCATCACCCCGGGACAGGCTGGTAAAAAACTGTTTTTT. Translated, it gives CAITPGQAGKKLFF.

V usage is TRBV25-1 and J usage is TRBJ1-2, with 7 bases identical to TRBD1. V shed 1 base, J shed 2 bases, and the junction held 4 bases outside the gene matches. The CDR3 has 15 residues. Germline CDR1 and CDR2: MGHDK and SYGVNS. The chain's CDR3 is CASSELTGANYGYTF. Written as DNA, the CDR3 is TGTGCCAGCAGTGAATTAACAGGGGCAAACTATGGCTACACCTTC.

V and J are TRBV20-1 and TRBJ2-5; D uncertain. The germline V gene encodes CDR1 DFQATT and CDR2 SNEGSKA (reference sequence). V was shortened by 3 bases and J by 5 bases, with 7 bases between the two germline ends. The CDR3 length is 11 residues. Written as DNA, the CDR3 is TGCAGTGCTAGGTATTTCGAGACCCAGTACTTC. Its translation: CSARYFETQYF.

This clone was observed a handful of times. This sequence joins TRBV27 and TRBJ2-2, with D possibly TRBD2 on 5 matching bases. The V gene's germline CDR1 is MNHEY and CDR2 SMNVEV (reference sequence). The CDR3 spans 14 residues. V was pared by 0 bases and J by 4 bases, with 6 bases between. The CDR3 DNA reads TGTGCCAGCAGTTTATCGGCGGGCACCGGGGAGCTGTTTTTT. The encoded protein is CASSLSAGTGELFF.

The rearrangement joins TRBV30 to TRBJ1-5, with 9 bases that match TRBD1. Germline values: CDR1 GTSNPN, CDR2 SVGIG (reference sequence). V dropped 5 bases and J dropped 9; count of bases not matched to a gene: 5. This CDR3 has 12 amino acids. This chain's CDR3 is CAWGTGPWPQHF. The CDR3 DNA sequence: TGTGCCTGGGGGACAGGGCCTTGGCCCCAGCATTTT.

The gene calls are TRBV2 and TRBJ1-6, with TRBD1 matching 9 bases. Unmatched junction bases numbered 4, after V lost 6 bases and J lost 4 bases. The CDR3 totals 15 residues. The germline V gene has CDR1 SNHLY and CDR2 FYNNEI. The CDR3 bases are TGTGCCAGCAGGTCGGGACAGGGTTATAATTCACCCCTCCACTTT. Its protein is CASRSGQGYNSPLHF.

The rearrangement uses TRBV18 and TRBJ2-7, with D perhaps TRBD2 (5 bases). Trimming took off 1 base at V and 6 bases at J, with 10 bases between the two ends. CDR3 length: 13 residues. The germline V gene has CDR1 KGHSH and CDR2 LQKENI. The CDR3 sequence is CASSPRTEGEQYF. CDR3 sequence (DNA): TGTGCCAGCTCACCACGGACCGAGGGCGAGCAGTACTTC.

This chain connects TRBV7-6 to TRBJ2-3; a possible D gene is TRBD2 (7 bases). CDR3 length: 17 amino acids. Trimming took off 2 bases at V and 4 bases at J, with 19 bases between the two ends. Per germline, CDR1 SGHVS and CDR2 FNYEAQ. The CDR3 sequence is CASSLLYGGGAADTQYF. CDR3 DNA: TGTGCCAGCAGCTTACTTTATGGTGGGGGGGCGGCAGATACGCAGTATTTT.

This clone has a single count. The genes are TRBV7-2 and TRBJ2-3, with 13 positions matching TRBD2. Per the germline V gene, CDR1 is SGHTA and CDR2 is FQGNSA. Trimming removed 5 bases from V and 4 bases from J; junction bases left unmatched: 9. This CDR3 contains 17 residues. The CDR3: CASSHTGLAGAADTQYF. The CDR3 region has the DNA TGTGCCAGCAGCCACACCGGACTAGCGGGAGCAGCAGATACGCAGTATTTT. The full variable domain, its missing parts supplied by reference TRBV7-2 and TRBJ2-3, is GAGVSQSPSNKVTEKGKDVELRCDPISGHTALYWYRQSLGQGLEFLIYFQGNSAPDKSGLPSDRFSAERTGGSVSTLTIQRTQQEDSAVYLCASSHTGLAGAADTQYFGPGTRLTVL.

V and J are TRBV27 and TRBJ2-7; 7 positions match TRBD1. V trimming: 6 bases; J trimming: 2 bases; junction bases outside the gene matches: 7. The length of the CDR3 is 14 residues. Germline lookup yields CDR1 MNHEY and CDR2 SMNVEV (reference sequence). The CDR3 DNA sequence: TGTGCCAGCAGCACCGGGACAGAGCCCTACGAGCAGTACTTC. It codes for CASSTGTEPYEQYF.

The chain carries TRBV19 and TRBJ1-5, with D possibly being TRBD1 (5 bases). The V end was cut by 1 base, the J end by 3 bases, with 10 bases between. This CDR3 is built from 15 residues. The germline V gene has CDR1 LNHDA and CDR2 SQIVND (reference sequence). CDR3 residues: CASSIVGPHNQPQHF. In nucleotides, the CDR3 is TGTGCCAGTAGTATAGTGGGGCCCCACAATCAGCCCCAGCATTTT. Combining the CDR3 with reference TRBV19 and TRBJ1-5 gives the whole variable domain DGGITQSPKYLFRKEGQNVTLSCEQNLNHDAMYWYRQDPGQGLRLIYYSQIVNDFQKGDIAEGYSVSREKKESFPLTVTSAQKNPTAFYLCASSIVGPHNQPQHFGDGTRLSIL.

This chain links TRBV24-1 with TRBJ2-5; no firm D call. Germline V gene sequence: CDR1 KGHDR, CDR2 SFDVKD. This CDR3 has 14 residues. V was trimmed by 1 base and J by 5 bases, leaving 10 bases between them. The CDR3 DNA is TGTGCCACCAGTGATTTCAACGAGTTGGAGACCCAGTACTTC. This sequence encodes CATSDFNELETQYF.

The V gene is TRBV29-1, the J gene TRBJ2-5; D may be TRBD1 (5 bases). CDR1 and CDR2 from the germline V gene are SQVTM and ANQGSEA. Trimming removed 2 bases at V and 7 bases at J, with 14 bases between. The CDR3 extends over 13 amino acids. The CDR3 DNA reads TGCAGCGTTGAATCCGGAAGAAGGGGGACCCAGTACTTC. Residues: CSVESGRRGTQYF.

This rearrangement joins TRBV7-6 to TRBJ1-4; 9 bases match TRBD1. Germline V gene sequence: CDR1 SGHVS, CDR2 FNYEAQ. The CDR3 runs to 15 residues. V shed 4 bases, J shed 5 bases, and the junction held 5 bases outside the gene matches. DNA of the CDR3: TGTGCCAGCAGCTCAACCGGGACAGGGAATGAAAAACTGTTTTTT. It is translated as CASSSTGTGNEKLFF.

The CDR3 loop is CASSLGQMIYNEQFF. For the CDR3, the DNA is TGTGCCAGCAGCTTGGGACAGATGATATACAATGAGCAGTTCTTC. V usage is TRBV5-6 and J usage is TRBJ2-1; D possibly corresponds to TRBD1 (5 bases). V lost 0 bases and J 4 bases, leaving 11 bases between the germline ends. The CDR3 runs 15 residues. Germline loops: CDR1 SGHDT, CDR2 YYEEEE.

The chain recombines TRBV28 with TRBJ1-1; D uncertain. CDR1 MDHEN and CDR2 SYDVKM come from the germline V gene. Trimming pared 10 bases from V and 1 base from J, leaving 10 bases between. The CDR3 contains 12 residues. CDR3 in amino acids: CATSGPNTEAFF. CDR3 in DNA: TGTGCCACCTCTGGCCCGAACACTGAAGCTTTCTTT.

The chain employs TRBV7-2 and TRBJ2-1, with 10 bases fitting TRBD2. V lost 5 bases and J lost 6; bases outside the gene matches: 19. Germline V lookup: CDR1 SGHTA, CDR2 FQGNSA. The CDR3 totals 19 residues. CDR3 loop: CASSKRGFGTAGGVNEQFF. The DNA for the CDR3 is TGTGCCAGCAGCAAGAGGGGGTTCGGGACAGCGGGAGGGGTCAATGAGCAGTTCTTC.

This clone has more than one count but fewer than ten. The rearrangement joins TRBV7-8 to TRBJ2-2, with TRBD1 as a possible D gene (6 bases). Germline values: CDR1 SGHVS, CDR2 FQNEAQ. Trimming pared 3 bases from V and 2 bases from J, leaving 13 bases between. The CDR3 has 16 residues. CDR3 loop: CASSFSGTPNTGELFF. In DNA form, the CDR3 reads TGTGCCAGCAGCTTTTCCGGGACACCAAACACCGGGGAGCTGTTTTTT.

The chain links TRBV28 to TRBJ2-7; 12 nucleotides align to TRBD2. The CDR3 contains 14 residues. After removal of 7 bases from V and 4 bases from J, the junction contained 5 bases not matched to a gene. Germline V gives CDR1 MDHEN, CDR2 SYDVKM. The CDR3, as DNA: TGTGCCAGCACCCTAGGGACTAGCGGGTACGAGCAGTACTTC. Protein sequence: CASTLGTSGYEQYF.

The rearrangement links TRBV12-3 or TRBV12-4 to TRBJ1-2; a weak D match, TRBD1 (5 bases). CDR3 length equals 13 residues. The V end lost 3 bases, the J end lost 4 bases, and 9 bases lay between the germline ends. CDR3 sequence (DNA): TGTGCCAGCAGTTTCCCAGGGTTCTATGGCTACACCTTC. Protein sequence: CASSFPGFYGYTF.

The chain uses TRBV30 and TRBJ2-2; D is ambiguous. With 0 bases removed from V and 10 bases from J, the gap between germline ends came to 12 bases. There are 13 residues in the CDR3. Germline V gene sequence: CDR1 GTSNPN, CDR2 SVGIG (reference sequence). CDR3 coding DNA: TGTGCCTGGAGTGTATTTGGGCCGGAGGAGCTGTTTTTT. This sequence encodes CAWSVFGPEELFF.

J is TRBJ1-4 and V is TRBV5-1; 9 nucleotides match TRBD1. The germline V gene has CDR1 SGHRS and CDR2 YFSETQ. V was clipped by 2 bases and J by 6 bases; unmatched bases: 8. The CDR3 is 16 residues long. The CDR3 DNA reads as TGCGCCAGCAGCTTTTCCGGGACAGGGCGAGATGAAAAACTGTTTTTT. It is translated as CASSFSGTGRDEKLFF.

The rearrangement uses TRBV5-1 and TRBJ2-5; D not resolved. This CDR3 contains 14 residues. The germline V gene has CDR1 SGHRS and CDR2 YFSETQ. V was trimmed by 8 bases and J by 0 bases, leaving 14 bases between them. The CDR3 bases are TGCGCCAGTAGGCTTCAACAGTACCAAGAGACCCAGTACTTC. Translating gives CASRLQQYQETQYF.

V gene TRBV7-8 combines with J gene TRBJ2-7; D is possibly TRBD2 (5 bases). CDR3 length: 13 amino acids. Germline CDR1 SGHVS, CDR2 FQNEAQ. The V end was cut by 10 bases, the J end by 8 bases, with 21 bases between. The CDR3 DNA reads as TGTGCCACTAGCTTGAGTGACCGGGTCAAGCAGTACTTC. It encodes CATSLSDRVKQYF.

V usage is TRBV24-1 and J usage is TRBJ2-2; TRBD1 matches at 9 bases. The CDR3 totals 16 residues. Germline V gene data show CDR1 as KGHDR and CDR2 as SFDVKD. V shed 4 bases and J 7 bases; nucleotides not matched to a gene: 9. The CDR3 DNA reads TGTGCCACCAGTGAGCCGGGACAGGGTACGAACGGGGAGCTGTTTTTT. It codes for CATSEPGQGTNGELFF.

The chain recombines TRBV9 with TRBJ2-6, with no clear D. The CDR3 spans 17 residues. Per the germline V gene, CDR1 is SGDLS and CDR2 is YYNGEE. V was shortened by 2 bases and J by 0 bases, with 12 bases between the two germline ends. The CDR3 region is CASSVGAPDSGANVLTF. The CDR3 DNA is TGTGCCAGCAGCGTGGGCGCACCCGACTCTGGGGCCAACGTCCTGACTTTC.